A single sample is the source of the 24 T cell receptor beta chains below, sequenced in a study of T cell responses to AZD1222 COVID-19 vaccine. Using immunoSEQ multiplex PCR, the repertoire was profiled, and TCRdb retains in-frame clones only, with some absent. The top ten hold 0.99% of the sample, which has under 200,000 clones, roughly 93% seen once. Here the sequenced sample was peripheral blood, taken on day 0 of AZD1222 vaccination. Receptors originate from an adult in good health.

V usage is TRBV7-9 and J usage is TRBJ2-3; 11 positions agree with TRBD2. The CDR3 covers 16 residues. V lost 1 base to trimming and J lost 6 bases; unmatched junction nucleotides: 6. CDR1 is SEHNR and CDR2 is FQNEAQ in the germline V gene (reference sequence). This chain's CDR3 is CASSLGGSGGADTQYF. CDR3 DNA sequence: TGTGCCAGCAGCTTAGGAGGTAGCGGGGGGGCCGATACGCAGTATTTT.

The chain joins TRBV6-5 to TRBJ1-2, with D hard to call. Per germline, CDR1 MNHEY and CDR2 SVGAGI. V dropped 5 bases and J dropped 2 bases, with 12 bases sitting between them. CDR3 length: 14 amino acids. Here the CDR3 reads CASSRTQLNYGYTF. The CDR3, as DNA: TGTGCCAGCAGTCGAACACAGCTCAACTATGGCTACACCTTC.

The V call is TRBV11-2, the J call TRBJ2-1, with a tentative D call TRBD2 (6 bases). Trimming removed 1 base at V and 3 bases at J, with 10 bases between. The V gene's germline CDR1 is SGHAT and CDR2 FQNNGV. The CDR3 has 15 amino acids. CDR3: CASSLALASYNEQFF. The CDR3 bases are TGTGCCAGCAGCTTAGCGCTAGCGAGCTACAATGAGCAGTTCTTC.

On this clone: This sample includes further DNA sequences coding for the same CDR3. V is TRBV7-3 and J is TRBJ1-1; no clear D gene. The V gene lost 0 bases and the J gene lost 1 base, with 3 bases spanning the gap. This CDR3 has 13 amino acids. Germline-derived CDR1 and CDR2 are SGHTA and FQGTGA. CDR3 sequence reads: CASSLTKNTEAFF. The CDR3 nucleotides are TGTGCCAGCAGCTTAACCAAGAACACTGAAGCTTTCTTT.

The gene calls are TRBV19 and TRBJ1-5, with a tentative D call TRBD1 (5 bases). V was cut by 7 bases and J by 0 bases, with 25 bases left in between. This CDR3 has 19 residues. The V gene's germline CDR1 is LNHDA and CDR2 SQIVND (reference sequence). CDR3 protein: CASTGRRTPEGLSNQPQHF. The CDR3, as DNA: TGTGCCAGTACCGGTCGCAGGACACCCGAGGGGCTTAGCAATCAGCCCCAGCATTTT.

This chain connects TRBV19 to TRBJ2-7; D may correspond to TRBD1 or TRBD2 (5 bases each). The CDR3 loop spans 16 amino acids. V was clipped by 2 bases and J by 9 bases, with 23 bases between them. Germline V CDR1 and CDR2: LNHDA, SQIVND (reference sequence). Here the CDR3 reads CASSIIQGLGVGAQYF. CDR3 DNA: TGTGCCAGTAGTATAATTCAGGGCTTGGGAGTGGGCGCGCAGTACTTC.

The gene calls are TRBV19 and TRBJ2-7, with TRBD2 matching 7 bases. CDR3 length: 14 residues. Germline V gives CDR1 LNHDA, CDR2 SQIVND (reference sequence). V dropped 1 base and J dropped 3; count of bases not matched to a gene: 3. The chain's CDR3 is CASSIGAGRYEQYF. CDR3 bases: TGTGCCAGTAGTATAGGAGCGGGACGCTACGAGCAGTACTTC.

This sequence joins TRBV18 and TRBJ1-1; TRBD1 matches at 8 bases. J gave up 4 bases and V 9 bases, and 1 base lay outside the gene matches. In germline, CDR1 is KGHSH, CDR2 LQKENI. The CDR3 sequence is 11 residues long. As DNA, the CDR3 is TGTGCCAGTCAGGGGGCCACTGAAGCTTTCTTT. Translated: CASQGATEAFF.

The rearrangement joins TRBV19 to TRBJ1-3, with unresolved D. The CDR3 contains 15 residues. CDR1 is LNHDA, CDR2 SQIVND, per germline (reference sequence). The V and J ends lost 2 bases and 0 bases respectively, with 8 bases between them. This chain's CDR3 is CASSILDFSGNTIYF. The DNA of the CDR3 is TGTGCCAGTAGTATATTGGACTTCTCTGGAAACACCATATATTTT.

The rearrangement joins TRBV28 to TRBJ1-1, with 8 positions matching TRBD1. V shed 6 bases, J shed 10 bases, and the junction held 16 bases outside the gene matches. This CDR3 region has 15 residues. Germline V gene data show CDR1 as MDHEN and CDR2 as SYDVKM. CDR3 region: CASSHSPDRGRVAFF. CDR3 coding DNA: TGTGCCAGCAGCCACTCCCCCGACAGGGGAAGGGTAGCTTTCTTT. Supplemented by reference TRBV28 and TRBJ1-1, the full variable domain reads DVKVTQSSRYLVKRTGEKVFLECVQDMDHENMFWYRQDPGLGLRLIYFSYDVKMKEKGDIPEGYSVSREKKERFSLILESASTNQTSMYLCASSHSPDRGRVAFFGQGTRLTVV.

The V and J genes are TRBV6-6 and TRBJ2-3; D possibly corresponds to TRBD2 (7 bases). The CDR3 covers 14 residues. Trimming shortened V by 2 bases and J by 5 bases, and 11 bases separated the two germline ends. Germline assignment: CDR1 MNHNY and CDR2 SVGAGI (reference sequence). The CDR3 is CASSYGGAGDTQYF. As DNA, the CDR3 is TGTGCCAGCAGTTACGGGGGGGCTGGAGATACGCAGTATTTT.

This chain connects TRBV10-3 to TRBJ1-2; D may be TRBD1 (5 bases). V was pared by 6 bases and J by 1 base, with 6 bases between. Germline CDR1 is ENHRY and CDR2 is SYGVKD. This CDR3 spans 12 amino acids. The CDR3 nucleotides are TGTGCCATCAGGGACAATAACTATGGCTACACCTTC. The encoded protein is CAIRDNNYGYTF.

The chain links TRBV6-1 to TRBJ1-2; D is unclear. The V gene's germline CDR1 is MNHNS and CDR2 SASEGT. CDR3 size: 12 residues. Trimming stripped 3 bases from V and 6 bases from J, with 8 bases between. The CDR3 sequence is CASSDGLNGYTF. In DNA form, the CDR3 reads TGTGCCAGCAGTGACGGACTTAATGGCTACACCTTC.

The rearrangement links TRBV5-1 to TRBJ2-7; D ambiguous. V was clipped by 7 bases and J by 2 bases, with 10 bases between them. CDR1 is SGHRS, CDR2 YFSETQ, per germline. The CDR3 has 12 residues. CDR3 loop: CASSGATYEQYF. CDR3 sequence (DNA): TGCGCCAGCTCAGGAGCTACCTACGAGCAGTACTTC.

The CDR3 region has the DNA TGTGCCAGTAGGCCCGGGACAGGGGGCATCGTTGGCTACACCTTC. Translation gives CASRPGTGGIVGYTF. The rearrangement uses TRBV19 and TRBJ1-2; 12 bases line up with TRBD1. Looked up from germline, CDR1 is LNHDA and CDR2 is SQIVND (reference sequence). V lost 6 bases, J lost 7 bases, and 9 bases stayed unmatched. The CDR3 has 15 residues.

The V and J genes are TRBV6-1 and TRBJ2-7; D unresolved. Between the trimmed V and J ends, which lost 3 bases and 4 bases, there was a span of 7 bases. Germline CDR1 MNHNS, CDR2 SASEGT. The CDR3 extends over 12 amino acids. The chain's CDR3 is CASSEKGYEQYF. CDR3 DNA sequence: TGTGCCAGCAGTGAGAAGGGATACGAGCAGTACTTC.

V usage is TRBV19 and J usage is TRBJ2-1; 11 bases match TRBD1. The CDR3 covers 15 residues. Germline CDR1 reads LNHDA; CDR2 reads SQIVND (reference sequence). The V segment lost 2 bases and the J segment 9 bases; nucleotides outside the gene matches: 6. CDR3 in amino acids: CASSIRTGGSFEQFF. In DNA form, the CDR3 reads TGTGCCAGTAGTATAAGGACAGGGGGCTCGTTTGAGCAGTTCTTC.

The chain recombines TRBV5-4 with TRBJ2-4, with TRBD1 identical over 7 bases. Germline CDR1 and CDR2: SGHNT and YYREEE (reference sequence). The trim removed 4 bases at V and 10 bases at J, leaving 11 bases unmatched. The CDR3 is 14 amino acids. CDR3 DNA sequence: TGTGCCAGCAGCCAATCGACGGGACAGTCTATTCAGTACTTC. It specifies CASSQSTGQSIQYF.

V usage is TRBV18 and J usage is TRBJ1-2, with 12 bases that match TRBD1. Per the germline V gene, CDR1 is KGHSH and CDR2 is LQKENI. With 3 bases clipped from V and 7 bases from J, the junction kept 9 bases outside the gene matches. CDR3 size: 16 residues. This CDR3 reads CASSPPGQGAESGYTF. In DNA, the CDR3 is TGTGCCAGCTCACCCCCGGGACAGGGGGCGGAGAGTGGCTACACCTTC.

The gene calls are TRBV12-3 or TRBV12-4 and TRBJ2-7; no reliable D call. The length of the CDR3 is 12 residues. Trimming took 2 bases from V and 6 from J, leaving 8 bases between them. This CDR3 is CASSLKAAEQYF. The CDR3 DNA is TGTGCCAGCAGTTTAAAGGCAGCCGAGCAGTACTTC.

V and J are TRBV7-2 and TRBJ2-4; D unresolved. The V end was cut by 5 bases, the J end by 4 bases, with 18 bases between. CDR1 and CDR2 from the germline V gene are SGHTA and FQGNSA. This CDR3 spans 16 amino acids. CDR3: CASSPNSPLGKNIQYF. The CDR3 nucleotides read TGTGCCAGCAGCCCCAATAGCCCCCTTGGGAAAAACATTCAGTACTTC.

The chain links TRBV11-2 to TRBJ2-7; possibly TRBD1 or TRBD2 for D (5 bases each). The CDR3 length is 15 residues. CDR1 is SGHAT and CDR2 is FQNNGV in the germline V gene. V dropped 5 bases and J dropped 2 bases, with 16 bases sitting between them. Here the CDR3 reads CASSPRLGTTYEQYF. The CDR3 coding sequence is TGTGCCAGCAGCCCAAGGTTGGGGACCACCTACGAGCAGTACTTC.

The chain has TRBV5-1 and TRBJ2-1; 7 bases are a match to TRBD2. The CDR3 extends over 15 amino acids. V was pared by 4 bases and J by 1 base, with 5 bases of the junction left unmatched. CDR1 and CDR2 from the germline V gene are SGHRS and YFSETQ. The CDR3, as DNA: TGCGCCAGCAGCCCGCTAGCGGAGTCCTACAATGAGCAGTTCTTC. It translates to CASSPLAESYNEQFF.

This clone was picked up a small number of times. The V call is TRBV7-9, the J call TRBJ2-2; tentatively, D is TRBD2 (6 bases). The ends were cut back, 2 bases at V and 7 bases at J, with 14 bases in the middle. The germline gives CDR1 SEHNR, CDR2 FQNEAQ (reference sequence). This CDR3 spans 15 amino acids. The CDR3 sequence: CASSLLTGEGGELFF. The CDR3 coding sequence is TGTGCCAGCAGCTTACTTACGGGAGAGGGCGGGGAGCTGTTTTTT.